One sample yielded the 25 T cell receptor beta chains listed below, sequenced in a study of T cell responses to AZD1222 COVID-19 vaccine. Here immunoSEQ multiplex PCR was the method, and the copy in TCRdb shows in-frame clones only, minus some. The table shows some 130,000 clones, with around 90% occurring only once. The source material was peripheral blood, sampled on day 0 of AZD1222 vaccination. All receptors derive from an adult in good health.

This clone has a single count. V and J are TRBV7-7 and TRBJ2-7; D possibly matches TRBD1 or TRBD2 (5 bases each). The V end was cut by 5 bases, the J end by 2 bases, with 19 bases between. Per germline, CDR1 SSHAT and CDR2 FNYEAQ (reference sequence). The CDR3 spans 16 residues. CDR3 region: CASSPSGDGKPYEQYF. CDR3 sequence (DNA): TGTGCCAGCAGCCCATCCGGGGACGGCAAACCCTACGAGCAGTACTTC. Together with reference TRBV7-7 and TRBJ2-7, the CDR3 gives the full variable domain: GAGVSQSPRYKVTKRGQDVTLRCDPISSHATLYWYQQALGQGPEFLTYFNYEAQPDKSGLPSDRFSAERPEGSISTLTIQRTEQRDSAMYRCASSPSGDGKPYEQYFGPGTRLTVT.

The chain is built from TRBV5-6 and TRBJ2-1; a possible D gene is TRBD2 (5 bases). V lost 4 bases, J lost 9 bases, and 14 bases lay in between. Germline loops: CDR1 SGHDT, CDR2 YYEEEE. There are 13 residues in the CDR3. CDR3 sequence reads: CASSAEAAGEQFF. DNA for the CDR3: TGTGCCAGCAGCGCGGAAGCGGCAGGTGAGCAGTTCTTC.

The V call is TRBV7-3, the J call TRBJ2-7; 9 nucleotides match TRBD1. Germline V gene data show CDR1 as SGHTA and CDR2 as FQGTGA. The CDR3 runs 15 residues. Losses at the gene ends were 0 bases for V and 3 bases for J; bases not matched to a gene: 3. The CDR3 protein is CASSLTGTGYYEQYF. CDR3 nucleotide sequence: TGTGCCAGCAGCTTAACGGGGACAGGGTACTACGAGCAGTACTTC.

The V and J genes are TRBV28 and TRBJ1-2; D possibly corresponds to TRBD1 (5 bases). Germline lookup yields CDR1 MDHEN and CDR2 SYDVKM. This CDR3 has 13 residues. V dropped 5 bases and J dropped 4 bases, with 11 bases sitting between them. The CDR3, as DNA: TGTGCCAGCAGTCCCAGGGAAACCTATGGCTACACCTTC. Its protein product is CASSPRETYGYTF.

The chain is built from TRBV7-6 and TRBJ2-7, with TRBD2 matching 11 bases. The CDR3 contains 15 residues. From germline, CDR1 is SGHVS and CDR2 FNYEAQ. V lost 0 bases and J lost 6; bases outside the gene matches: 4. The DNA for the CDR3 is TGTGCCAGCAGCTTAGCACTAGCGGGAGAAGGCGAGCAGTACTTC. It codes for CASSLALAGEGEQYF.

The CDR3 loop reads CASGIDRTRFSNQPQHF. CDR3 DNA sequence: TGTGCCAGTGGGATTGACAGAACAAGGTTTAGCAATCAGCCCCAGCATTTT. J is TRBJ1-5 and V is TRBV19; a weak D match, TRBD1 (5 bases). This CDR3 has 17 amino acids. Trimming pared 8 bases from V and 0 bases from J, leaving 20 bases between. Germline CDR1 reads LNHDA; CDR2 reads SQIVND (reference sequence).

The V and J genes are TRBV15 and TRBJ1-1, with 8 bases that match TRBD1. CDR1 and CDR2 from the germline V gene are LNHNV and YYDKDF (reference sequence). The CDR3 covers 15 residues. V dropped 0 bases and J dropped 5; count of bases not matched to a gene: 5. CDR3 protein: CATSRDRGPGTEAFF. CDR3 DNA: TGTGCCACCAGCAGAGACAGGGGGCCGGGAACTGAAGCTTTCTTT.

The genes are TRBV7-2 and TRBJ1-2; D unclear. CDR3 length equals 13 residues. V lost 0 bases and J lost 8, with 10 bases in between. CDR1 is SGHTA, CDR2 FQGNSA, per germline. The CDR3 DNA is TGTGCCAGCAGCTTAGCCTTTAATGGAGGCTACACCTTC. Translated: CASSLAFNGGYTF.

The rearrangement uses TRBV28 and TRBJ1-2; tentative D call: TRBD1 (6 bases). This CDR3 is 18 amino acids long. Germline assignment: CDR1 MDHEN and CDR2 SYDVKM. V lost 10 bases, J lost 3 bases, and 30 bases lay in between. CDR3 loop: CATLLGRSGGLEDYGYTF. CDR3 sequence (DNA): TGTGCCACCTTACTGGGCCGTAGTGGGGGGCTAGAGGACTATGGCTACACCTTC.

This chain uses TRBV2 with TRBJ2-3; TRBD1 matches at 10 bases. Trimming removed 8 bases from V and 2 bases from J; junction bases left unmatched: 10. The CDR3 contains 16 residues. The germline gives CDR1 SNHLY, CDR2 FYNNEI. CDR3 sequence reads: CASLIGTGAFTDTQYF. CDR3 in DNA: TGTGCCAGCCTTATCGGGACAGGGGCCTTCACAGATACGCAGTATTTT.

This clone was detected a few times. The gene calls are TRBV9 and TRBJ1-1; D is ambiguous. Germline CDR1 SGDLS, CDR2 YYNGEE. CDR3 size: 15 residues. Trimming took off 0 bases at V and 3 bases at J, with 12 bases between the two ends. CDR3 loop: CASSVAPVRDTEAFF. The CDR3 DNA sequence: TGTGCCAGCAGCGTAGCCCCCGTACGGGACACTGAAGCTTTCTTT.

The J gene is TRBJ2-1, the V gene TRBV2; D may be TRBD1 or TRBD2 (5 bases each). The CDR3 has 15 residues. Germline-derived CDR1 and CDR2 are SNHLY and FYNNEI. V gave up 4 bases and J gave up 2 bases, with 12 bases separating them. For the CDR3, the DNA is TGTGCCAGCAGTGGGGCCAGGGACCCCTACAATGAGCAGTTCTTC. Its protein is CASSGARDPYNEQFF.

The chain employs TRBV3-1 (or the pseudogene TRBV3-2) and TRBJ2-2; 7 bases fit TRBD2. Germline loops: CDR1 LGHDT, CDR2 YNNKEL (reference sequence). The CDR3 consists of 15 residues. Losses at the gene ends were 3 bases for V and 4 bases for J; bases not matched to a gene: 5. This CDR3 reads CASSQKGTTTGELFF. The DNA for the CDR3 is TGTGCCAGCAGCCAGAAAGGGACTACCACCGGGGAGCTGTTTTTT.

This sequence joins TRBV9 and TRBJ1-1, with 8 positions matching TRBD1. In germline, CDR1 is SGDLS, CDR2 YYNGEE. The trim removed 4 bases at V and 2 bases at J, leaving 10 bases unmatched. The CDR3 sequence is 16 residues long. This CDR3 reads CASSPYTGGPNTEAFF. As DNA, the CDR3 is TGTGCCAGCAGCCCTTACACAGGGGGGCCCAACACTGAAGCTTTCTTT.

The V and J genes are TRBV12-5 and TRBJ2-5, with unresolved D. CDR1 is LGHNT, CDR2 FRNRAP, per germline. The ends were cut back, 6 bases at V and 2 bases at J, with 4 bases in the middle. This CDR3 has 11 residues. The CDR3 coding sequence is TGTGCTAGTGGGGTACAAGAGACCCAGTACTTC. This gives the protein CASGVQETQYF.

V is TRBV11-2 and J is TRBJ2-7; 7 bases fit TRBD2. Trimming at V came to 10 bases and at J to 5 bases, leaving 20 bases not matched to a gene. In germline, CDR1 is SGHAT, CDR2 FQNNGV. CDR3 length: 16 amino acids. CDR3 nucleotide sequence: TGTGCCACACGGCGCCGGAGCGGGGTCGCGGGGGACGAGCAGTACTTC. Translated: CATRRRSGVAGDEQYF.

J is TRBJ2-7 and V is TRBV5-6; D remains unclear. V was clipped by 4 bases and J by 2 bases, with 19 bases between them. The CDR3 consists of 16 residues. CDR1 is SGHDT and CDR2 is YYEEEE in the germline V gene. The CDR3 is CASSPGPSRSPYEQYF. The CDR3 nucleotides read TGTGCCAGCAGCCCCGGACCAAGTCGAAGCCCCTACGAGCAGTACTTC.

The chain links TRBV30 to TRBJ1-6; 9 nucleotides align to TRBD1. The CDR3 has 18 amino acids. Germline V CDR1 and CDR2: GTSNPN, SVGIG (reference sequence). V was clipped by 0 bases and J by 6 bases; unmatched bases: 12. The CDR3 nucleotides read TGTGCCTGGAGTGTACCCCCCCCACAGGGGGCCCTTAATTCACCCCTCCACTTT. Translation gives CAWSVPPPQGALNSPLHF. The whole variable domain, filled in from reference TRBV30 and TRBJ1-6, reads SQTIHQWPATLVQPVGSPLSLECTVEGTSNPNLYWYRQAAGRGLQLLFYSVGIGQISSEVPQNLSASRPQDRQFILSSKKLLLSDSGFYLCAWSVPPPQGALNSPLHFGNGTRLTVT.

This chain joins TRBV5-1 and TRBJ1-4; D is unclear. Germline V gene sequence: CDR1 SGHRS, CDR2 YFSETQ. Between the trimmed V and J ends, which lost 0 bases and 2 bases, there was a span of 5 bases. The length of the CDR3 is 14 residues. CDR3 sequence (DNA): TGCGCCAGCAGCTTGGCCTCTACTAATGAAAAACTGTTTTTT. It encodes CASSLASTNEKLFF. Supplemented by reference TRBV5-1 and TRBJ1-4, the full variable domain reads KAGVTQTPRYLIKTRGQQVTLSCSPISGHRSVSWYQQTPGQGLQFLFEYFSETQRNKGNFPGRFSGRQFSNSRSEMNVSTLELGDSALYLCASSLASTNEKLFFGSGTQLSVL.

The chain links TRBV5-8 to TRBJ2-7, with 10 positions matching TRBD1. Germline values: CDR1 SGHTS, CDR2 YDEGEE. V lost 4 bases to trimming and J lost 2 bases; unmatched junction nucleotides: 9. This CDR3 has 16 residues. DNA of the CDR3: TGTGCCAGCAGCCCCTGGGGGACAGGGGTCCCCTACGAGCAGTACTTC. Translated, it gives CASSPWGTGVPYEQYF.

This chain connects TRBV6-5 to TRBJ1-3, with unresolved D. Germline CDR1 reads MNHEY; CDR2 reads SVGAGI. The CDR3 runs to 14 residues. V shed 6 bases and J shed 4 bases, with 13 bases lying between them. CDR3 sequence reads: CASSRNSLGNTIYF. The CDR3 bases are TGTGCCAGCAGCCGGAACTCTCTGGGAAACACCATATATTTT.

V gene TRBV5-1 combines with J gene TRBJ2-7, with D tentatively TRBD1 (5 bases). This CDR3 has 15 residues. V was pared by 6 bases and J by 3 bases, with 19 bases between. CDR1 is SGHRS, CDR2 YFSETQ, per germline. CDR3 nucleotides: TGCGCCAGCAAACGGACCGGAGCAGGGTACTACGAGCAGTACTTC. The encoded protein is CASKRTGAGYYEQYF. Full variable domain (missing parts from reference TRBV5-1 and TRBJ2-7): KAGVTQTPRYLIKTRGQQVTLSCSPISGHRSVSWYQQTPGQGLQFLFEYFSETQRNKGNFPGRFSGRQFSNSRSEMNVSTLELGDSALYLCASKRTGAGYYEQYFGPGTRLTVT.

V and J are TRBV5-1 and TRBJ1-2; tentative D call: TRBD1 (5 bases). Germline V CDR1 and CDR2: SGHRS, YFSETQ. Trimming took off 5 bases at V and 0 bases at J, with 8 bases between the two ends. The CDR3 covers 13 residues. The CDR3 DNA reads as TGCGCCAGCAGACCAGGGACTAACTATGGCTACACCTTC. Its protein product is CASRPGTNYGYTF.

This sequence joins TRBV11-3 and TRBJ2-7; TRBD1 aligns across 9 bases. The germline V gene has CDR1 SGHNT and CDR2 YENEEA. The CDR3 runs to 15 residues. V shed 5 bases, J shed 2 bases, and the junction held 7 bases outside the gene matches. CDR3 sequence reads: CASSPEGQGTYEQYF. The CDR3 DNA sequence: TGTGCCAGCAGCCCCGAGGGACAGGGTACCTACGAGCAGTACTTC.

V and J are TRBV19 and TRBJ1-5; D not resolved. CDR3 length: 14 residues. Germline V gene data show CDR1 as LNHDA and CDR2 as SQIVND (reference sequence). Trimming removed 3 bases from V and 5 bases from J, with 11 bases in between. Here the CDR3 DNA reads TGTGCCAGTAGTATGACCATAGGGCATCAGCCCCAGCATTTT. Translating gives CASSMTIGHQPQHF.